The 11 T cell receptor beta chains below were found in one sample sequenced in a study of blood T cell repertoires in COVID-19 (dated by TCRdb to about 2020). Preparation of the library involved the immunoSEQ multiplex PCR assay. TCRdb carries this immuneACCESS record with in-frame sequences only. Its versions omit some clonotypes, under half of them owing to an unresolved V gene in the studies checked, with the rest unexplained. Recorded for this sample are about 480,000 clones; 88% of them occurred a single time. The top ten hold 1.5% to 2% of the sample. The source material was PBMCs or T cells enriched from blood (not recorded which). The receptors originated from a woman aged 40-49 years who had recovered from COVID-19.

This chain joins TRBV2 and TRBJ1-6, with 9 bases aligning to TRBD1. Germline assignment: CDR1 SNHLY and CDR2 FYNNEI. CDR3 length: 15 residues. With V trimmed by 4 bases and J by 3 bases, 1 base remained unmatched. The CDR3: CASSGQGDYNSPLHF. The CDR3 DNA follows: TGTGCCAGCAGTGGACAGGGGGACTATAATTCACCCCTCCACTTT.

The V and J genes are TRBV5-4 and TRBJ2-1, with D tentatively TRBD1 (5 bases). The CDR3 length is 12 residues. Trimming cost V 4 bases and J 6 bases, with 8 bases left between them. Per the germline V gene, CDR1 is SGHNT and CDR2 is YYREEE (reference sequence). CDR3 coding DNA: TGTGCCAGCAGCCGACAGACCAATGAGCAGTTCTTC. Protein sequence: CASSRQTNEQFF.

The chain joins TRBV18 to TRBJ1-1; 7 bases are a match to TRBD1. V lost 4 bases and J lost 0; bases outside the gene matches: 14. Per the germline V gene, CDR1 is KGHSH and CDR2 is LQKENI. The CDR3 has 18 residues. The CDR3 nucleotides are TGTGCCAGCTCACTTCAAAGGGGGCAGGGTGACCTGAACACTGAAGCTTTCTTT. Its protein is CASSLQRGQGDLNTEAFF.

The rearrangement uses TRBV19 and TRBJ2-3; possible D gene TRBD2, 6 bases. The CDR3 totals 14 residues. Germline V lookup: CDR1 LNHDA, CDR2 SQIVND (reference sequence). Trimming took 3 bases from V and 4 from J, leaving 11 bases between them. In DNA, the CDR3 is TGTGCCAGTAGTATCGGGGGAGAGGCAGATACGCAGTATTTT. Its translation is CASSIGGEADTQYF.

The chain employs TRBV2 and TRBJ1-1; the D gene is possibly TRBD1 (6 bases). Trimming removed 7 bases from V and 3 bases from J, with 12 bases in between. Germline V lookup: CDR1 SNHLY, CDR2 FYNNEI. The CDR3 length is 13 residues. The CDR3 DNA reads TGTGCCAGCAAACAGGGTGAGGACACTGAAGCTTTCTTT. Translated: CASKQGEDTEAFF.

The chain combines TRBV15 with TRBJ2-1, with 8 positions matching TRBD1. Germline V gives CDR1 LNHNV, CDR2 YYDKDF (reference sequence). This CDR3 has 15 residues. J lost 6 bases, V lost 2 bases, and 6 bases had no gene match. The CDR3 loop is CATSRPGTGVNEQFF. CDR3 in DNA: TGTGCCACCAGCAGACCTGGGACAGGAGTCAATGAGCAGTTCTTC.

The chain recombines TRBV10-2 with TRBJ2-1; TRBD2 agrees at 11 bases. CDR1 and CDR2 from the germline V gene are WSHSY and SAAADI. V shed 0 bases and J 12 bases; nucleotides not matched to a gene: 7. The CDR3 is 15 amino acids. CDR3 region: CASSESRRLAGLQFF. For the CDR3, the DNA is TGCGCCAGCAGTGAGTCGAGGCGACTAGCGGGACTGCAGTTCTTC.

The chain employs TRBV10-3 and TRBJ1-2; TRBD1 matches 9 bases. V shed 6 bases, J shed 4 bases, and the junction held 6 bases outside the gene matches. Germline V gives CDR1 ENHRY, CDR2 SYGVKD. This CDR3 contains 14 residues. CDR3 bases: TGTGCCATCAGCCCCGGGACAGGGCCCTATGGCTACACCTTC. This gives the protein CAISPGTGPYGYTF.

The V and J genes are TRBV3-1 (or the pseudogene TRBV3-2) and TRBJ1-2, with a possible D match to TRBD1 (5 bases). This CDR3 spans 16 amino acids. Germline V lookup: CDR1 LGHDT, CDR2 YNNKEL (reference sequence). The V end was cut by 1 base, the J end by 6 bases, with 18 bases between. CDR3 DNA sequence: TGTGCCAGCAGCCAAGCCCCCAGGGAAAGCGTTGATGGCTACACCTTC. It codes for CASSQAPRESVDGYTF.

This chain links TRBV7-2 with TRBJ2-5; D is unclear. This CDR3 is built from 12 residues. Germline loops: CDR1 SGHTA, CDR2 FQGNSA. V lost 4 bases to trimming and J lost 5 bases, with 8 bases between them. The CDR3 coding sequence is TGTGCCAGCAGCTCCTTCGGGGAGACCCAGTACTTC. Amino acids: CASSSFGETQYF.

There are a few counts of this clone. The chain carries TRBV10-3 and TRBJ1-1, with D maybe TRBD1 (5 bases). There are 14 residues in the CDR3. Germline CDR1 ENHRY, CDR2 SYGVKD. V was clipped by 7 bases and J by 4 bases, with 16 bases between them. The CDR3 DNA reads TGTGCCATCAACGACCGGGGGGATCGCACTGAAGCTTTCTTT. Encoded protein: CAINDRGDRTEAFF.